Listed here are 21 T cell receptor beta chains from one sample, sequenced in a study of shared clonotypes between healthy human individuals. Method: immunoSEQ multiplex PCR; TCRdb's copy keeps in-frame clones and lacks some. The table shows roughly 2.6 million clones, with approximately 90% occurring only once. The sequencing input was naive CD4+ T cells sorted from blood. Subset of the sample: CD45RA+ positively selected. The receptors come from a man aged 18 to 29 in good health.

The V and J genes are TRBV7-2 and TRBJ1-4; tentatively, D is TRBD1 (5 bases). Looked up from germline, CDR1 is SGHTA and CDR2 is FQGNSA. This CDR3 has 17 amino acids. V was pared by 6 bases and J by 7 bases, with 24 bases between. CDR3 coding DNA: TGTGCCAGCAGGGCGGGACGAGGCAGAGGAGGAGGTGAAAAACTGTTTTTT. This translates into CASRAGRGRGGGEKLFF.

The chain uses TRBV4-1 and TRBJ1-4; D is uncertain. Trimming took off 1 base at V and 5 bases at J, with 5 bases between the two ends. Germline lookup yields CDR1 MGHRA and CDR2 YSYEKL. This CDR3 comprises 13 residues. The CDR3 is CASSQVMNEKLFF. DNA of the CDR3: TGCGCCAGCAGCCAAGTAATGAATGAAAAACTGTTTTTT.

About this clone itself: Different DNA sequences within this sample yield the same CDR3. J is TRBJ2-5 and V is TRBV10-3; 9 nucleotides align to TRBD2. Germline V gene sequence: CDR1 ENHRY, CDR2 SYGVKD. The junction had 2 bases not matched to a gene; V was cut back by 4 bases and J by 5 bases. This CDR3 spans 13 amino acids. CDR3 sequence: CAISASGVETQYF. The DNA of the CDR3 is TGTGCCATCAGTGCTAGCGGGGTGGAGACCCAGTACTTC.

V and J are TRBV5-4 and TRBJ2-1; D perhaps matches TRBD1 (5 bases). Germline CDR1 SGHNT, CDR2 YYREEE (reference sequence). The CDR3 extends over 14 amino acids. The germline V and J ends were trimmed by 2 bases and 8 bases, with 14 bases remaining between them. CDR3 sequence reads: CASSFSAGRYEQFF. The CDR3 DNA is TGTGCCAGCAGCTTCTCGGCAGGGCGGTATGAGCAGTTCTTC. Complete variable domain (other parts from reference TRBV5-4 and TRBJ2-1): ETGVTQSPTHLIKTRGQQVTLRCSSQSGHNTVSWYQQALGQGPQFIFQYYREEENGRGNFPPRFSGLQFPNYSSELNVNALELDDSALYLCASSFSAGRYEQFFGPGTRLTVL.

The V gene is TRBV5-1, the J gene TRBJ2-1, with 9 bases aligning to TRBD2. This CDR3 is built from 16 residues. The junction had 12 bases not matched to a gene; V was cut back by 3 bases and J by 8 bases. The germline CDR1 and CDR2 sequences are SGHRS and YFSETQ. CDR3 sequence reads: CASSSGRLADIDEQFF. Here the CDR3 DNA reads TGCGCCAGCAGCTCGGGGAGACTAGCGGATATCGATGAGCAGTTCTTC.

The table lists this clone with a few counts. The sample holds other DNA sequences that translate to the same CDR3. The CDR3 here is CASSDQETQYF. CDR3 bases: TGTGCCAGCTCAGACCAAGAGACCCAGTACTTC. This chain links TRBV18 with TRBJ2-5; D unclear. The CDR3 is made up of 11 amino acids. The ends were cut back, 5 bases at V and 0 bases at J, with 1 base in the middle. Germline CDR1 and CDR2: KGHSH and LQKENI.

This chain connects TRBV6-1 to TRBJ1-6, with D unresolved. The germline CDR1 and CDR2 sequences are MNHNS and SASEGT. The CDR3 covers 12 residues. V dropped 6 bases and J dropped 13 bases, with 13 bases sitting between them. The CDR3 protein is CASRLASLPLHF. CDR3 in DNA: TGTGCCAGCAGGCTTGCATCCCTCCCCCTCCACTTT.

The rearrangement links TRBV19 to TRBJ2-7, with a weak D call TRBD1 (5 bases). Germline CDR1 LNHDA, CDR2 SQIVND (reference sequence). Trimming pared 4 bases from V and 0 bases from J, leaving 16 bases between. CDR3 length: 16 residues. The CDR3 sequence is CASSTHPTQGSYEQYF. CDR3 bases: TGTGCCAGTAGTACCCATCCAACCCAGGGCTCCTACGAGCAGTACTTC.

The chain links TRBV6-6 to TRBJ2-7, with D possibly being TRBD1 (6 bases). The V end lost 6 bases, the J end lost 6 bases, and 18 bases lay between the germline ends. Germline CDR1 reads MNHNY; CDR2 reads SVGAGI (reference sequence). This CDR3 contains 14 residues. The CDR3 nucleotides are TGTGCCAGCAGCCCGACAGGAACCCAGCCCGAGCAGTACTTC. It is translated as CASSPTGTQPEQYF.

This chain uses TRBV6-1 with TRBJ2-7; 7 bases map to TRBD2. Germline CDR1 and CDR2: MNHNS and SASEGT. V lost 4 bases, J lost 2 bases, and 5 bases stayed unmatched. The CDR3 is made up of 14 amino acids. This chain's CDR3 is CASSGAGWAYEQYF. CDR3 nucleotide sequence: TGTGCCAGCAGTGGAGCGGGGTGGGCCTACGAGCAGTACTTC.

This clone has just one count. J is TRBJ2-7 and V is TRBV10-3; D may be TRBD2 (6 bases). This CDR3 has 11 amino acids. The germline V gene encodes CDR1 ENHRY and CDR2 SYGVKD. V gave up 6 bases and J gave up 6 bases, with 9 bases separating them. The CDR3 protein is CAIREGCEQYF. The DNA for the CDR3 is TGTGCCATCAGGGAGGGTTGCGAGCAGTACTTC.

The chain combines TRBV10-3 with TRBJ2-2, with D perhaps matching TRBD1 (6 bases). The CDR3 totals 16 residues. CDR1 ENHRY and CDR2 SYGVKD come from the germline V gene. V was pared by 6 bases and J by 0 bases, with 14 bases between. The CDR3 coding sequence is TGTGCCATCAGAAATTCAGGGGCCCCGAACACCGGGGAGCTGTTTTTT. It encodes CAIRNSGAPNTGELFF.

The V call is TRBV5-6, the J call TRBJ2-3; 14 bases line up with TRBD2. Germline CDR1 reads SGHDT; CDR2 reads YYEEEE. The CDR3 is 16 residues long. Losses at the gene ends were 4 bases for V and 2 bases for J; bases not matched to a gene: 3. CDR3 nucleotide sequence: TGTGCCAGCAGCCGGGGACTAGCGGGGGACACAGATACGCAGTATTTT. It translates to CASSRGLAGDTDTQYF.

This clone was detected only once. The chain uses TRBV4-1 and TRBJ2-1; 7 bases align to TRBD2. V shed 0 bases, J shed 4 bases, and the junction held 15 bases outside the gene matches. The CDR3 is 19 residues long. CDR1 and CDR2 from the germline V gene are MGHRA and YSYEKL. The chain's CDR3 is CASSQEAGTSVASYNEQFF. Written as DNA, the CDR3 is TGCGCCAGCAGCCAAGAAGCAGGCACTAGCGTAGCCTCTTACAATGAGCAGTTCTTC.

The chain links TRBV4-1 to TRBJ2-7, with a weak D call TRBD2 (6 bases). V shed 0 bases and J shed 7 bases, with 16 bases lying between them. The CDR3 extends over 15 amino acids. CDR1 is MGHRA, CDR2 YSYEKL, per germline. The CDR3 sequence: CASSQERDSIGEQYF. Here the CDR3 DNA reads TGCGCCAGCAGCCAAGAAAGGGACTCAATAGGGGAGCAGTACTTC.

The chain employs TRBV27 and TRBJ2-3; D not certain. Trimming removed 3 bases from V and 2 bases from J, with 12 bases in between. The CDR3 length is 15 residues. Germline CDR1 is MNHEY and CDR2 is SMNVEV (reference sequence). This chain's CDR3 is CASSFFRAYTDTQYF. CDR3 DNA: TGTGCCAGCAGTTTTTTCCGGGCGTACACAGATACGCAGTATTTT.

CDR3 amino acids: CASSQGTGKGETQYF. In DNA form, the CDR3 reads TGCGCCAGCAGCCAAGGGACAGGGAAGGGTGAGACCCAGTACTTC. This chain links TRBV4-3 with TRBJ2-5; 8 bases are a match to TRBD1. Per the germline V gene, CDR1 is LGHNA and CDR2 is YSLEER. With V trimmed by 1 base and J by 5 bases, 6 bases remained unmatched. The CDR3 extends over 15 amino acids.

The rearrangement uses TRBV4-1 and TRBJ1-1, with TRBD1 matching 8 bases. J gave up 11 bases and V 0 bases, and 11 bases lay outside the gene matches. The CDR3 has 15 residues. CDR1 is MGHRA and CDR2 is YSYEKL in the germline V gene. The CDR3 region is CASSQDEWQGAGAFF. DNA for the CDR3: TGCGCCAGCAGCCAAGATGAATGGCAGGGGGCCGGGGCTTTCTTT.

The rearrangement uses TRBV28 and TRBJ1-4; D gene ambiguous. Between the trimmed V and J ends, which lost 4 bases and 0 bases, there was a span of 9 bases. There are 15 residues in the CDR3. CDR1 is MDHEN and CDR2 is SYDVKM in the germline V gene. The CDR3 here is CASSYDGATNEKLFF. CDR3 in DNA: TGTGCCAGCAGTTACGACGGGGCAACTAATGAAAAACTGTTTTTT.

This chain joins TRBV30 and TRBJ2-1; 7 bases are shared with TRBD1. Trimming cost V 3 bases and J 6 bases; bases outside gene matches: 5. CDR3 length equals 13 residues. Germline lookup yields CDR1 GTSNPN and CDR2 SVGIG (reference sequence). In DNA form, the CDR3 reads TGTGCCTGGAGCGGGGACAGCGGCAATGAGCAGTTCTTC. The encoded protein is CAWSGDSGNEQFF.

The genes are TRBV27 and TRBJ2-3, with a possible D match to TRBD2 (5 bases). The ends were cut back, 8 bases at V and 3 bases at J, with 18 bases in the middle. The CDR3 length is 15 residues. Germline CDR1 and CDR2: MNHEY and SMNVEV (reference sequence). CDR3 sequence (DNA): TGTGCCAGCGCCACCCCTGCGGGCGGAACAGATACGCAGTATTTT. This gives the protein CASATPAGGTDTQYF.